This paragraph reports one T cell receptor (beta chain). Participants were aged about 18 to 100 years from roughly 25 US areas. Participants reported their clinical history, and cohort assignment relied on those reports. This record comes from a study of blood T cell repertoires in COVID-19. At the level of the study: Whether acute or convalescent, the COVID-19 samples came from the United States, Italy and Spain. PBMCs, B-cell-depleted T cells, or T cells were the source of the cDNA or gDNA that made up the material.

Produced via immunoSEQ multiplex PCR; TCRdb's table is partial and in-frame only. Of some 220,000 clones listed, around 89% were seen once; the top ten hold 3% to 3.5%. The clonotype was recovered from a woman aged 18-29 years in a cohort exposed to, infected with or recovered from COVID-19 (not recorded which). The sequencing sample was made of PBMCs or T cells enriched from blood (not recorded which).

Here the CDR3 reads CASSPRFGVHGYTF. DNA of the CDR3: TGTGCCAGCAGCCCGAGGTTCGGGGTGCATGGCTACACCTTC. This sequence joins TRBV5-4 and TRBJ1-2; no clear D. Deletions cut 4 bases from V and 6 bases from J, with 16 bases between. Germline CDR1 reads SGHNT; CDR2 reads YYREEE (reference sequence). The CDR3 consists of 14 residues.